Listed below are T cell receptor beta chains from one sample, sequenced in a study of tumor-infiltrating lymphocytes in primary liver carcinoma. TCRdb re-called the multiplex PCR reads through MiXCR, storing one row per CDR3 protein. The repertoire holds just under 55,000 distinct CDR3 sequences, with over 65% as singletons. The sequencing sample was made of liver tumor tissue from sampling region 2. These receptors came from a man aged 35 to 55 with primary liver carcinoma and hepatitis B virus infection. The CDR3 runs from the conserved cysteine through the conserved F or W. The order of the fields is V gene, D gene, clone size, J gene, CDR3 protein, CDR3 DNA. A D gene is named only where the DNA matches it firmly. The size field is filled for only some rows; it gives once, few, many or a size class.

TRBV29-1	TRBD1	-	TRBJ2-3	CSAYRDRGTGTLYF	TGCAGCGCTTACCGGGACAGGGGAACAGGTACGCTGTATTTT
TRBV4-1	-	-	TRBJ2-1	CASSQATSIEQFF	TGCGCCAGCAGCCAGGCTACTAGCATCGAGCAGTTCTTC
TRBV28	TRBD2	many	TRBJ2-7	CATESRLAGVLYYEQYF	TGTGCCACCGAGTCCCGACTAGCGGGAGTCCTCTACTACGAGCAGTACTTC
TRBV15	-	-	TRBJ2-5	CATSSRIDSSQQTQYF	TGTGCCACCAGCTCCAGAATTGACTCGTCGCAACAGACCCAGTACTTC
TRBV29-1	-	large	TRBJ2-7	CSGRVAYEQYF	TGCAGCGGAAGGGTTGCCTACGAGCAGTACTTC
TRBV28	-	once	TRBJ1-2	CASSSGIGDKGHGYTF	TGTGCCAGCAGTTCCGGGATAGGGGATAAGGGCCATGGCTACACCTTC
TRBV2	TRBD2	-	TRBJ2-7	CASRPSLAGVEEQYF	TGTGCCAGCAGGCCTTCACTAGCGGGAGTTGAGGAGCAGTACTTC
TRBV5-6	-	many	TRBJ2-1	CASSLWQGSYNEQFF	TGTGCCAGCAGCTTGTGGCAGGGGTCCTACAATGAGCAGTTCTTC
TRBV10-3	-	-	TRBJ2-6	CAIGDPGTNVLTF	TGTGCCATCGGGGACCCTGGGACCAACGTCCTGACTTTC
TRBV4-2	-	-	TRBJ2-1	CASSQEPEGTGQFF	TGTGCCAGCAGCCAAGAACCAGAGGGAACTGGGCAGTTCTTC
TRBV12-3/TRBV12-4	TRBD1	-	TRBJ1-2	CANSLRDRPNYGYTF	TGTGCCAACAGTCTCAGGGACAGGCCTAACTATGGCTACACTTTC
TRBV11-2	-	-	TRBJ2-7	CASTPLEAAQHEQYF	TGTGCCAGCACCCCCTTGGAAGCAGCACAACACGAGCAGTACTTC
TRBV6-1	-	-	TRBJ2-7	CASSPHGWEQYF	TGTGCCAGCAGTCCGCATGGCTGGGAGCAGTACTTT
TRBV4-1	-	-	TRBJ2-2	CASSQVVAGTTGELFF	TGCGCCAGCAGCCAAGTCGTGGCGGGGACCACCGGTGAGCTGTTTTTT
TRBV29-1	TRBD1	-	TRBJ2-1	CSGGQAAYNKQLF	TGCAGCGGAGGACAGGCCGCATACAATAAGCAGCTCTTC
TRBV6-5	TRBD2	many	TRBJ2-7	CASRGWEGDTYEQYF	TGTGCCAGCAGGGGGTGGGAGGGAGACACCTACGAGCAGTACTTC
TRBV11-2	-	-	TRBJ2-2	CVNSLVRTYPGTGELLF	TGTGTCAACAGCTTAGTTCGGACGTACCCAGGGACCGGGGAGCTGCTTTTT
TRBV18	-	many	TRBJ2-7	CASSRQESSYEQYF	TGTGCCAGCTCACGACAGGAATCTTCCTACGAGCAGTACTTC
TRBV4-1	-	-	TRBJ2-2	CVSSTRGYTGELFF	TGCGTCAGCAGTACCCGGGGCTACACTGGGGAGCTGTTTTTT
TRBV28	-	-	TRBJ1-2	CANADSNYGCTF	-